This T cell receptor beta chain was profiled in a study of memory CD4+ T cells and cytomegalovirus serostatus. This table comes from immunoSEQ multiplex PCR, and its TCRdb copy is limited to in-frame clones, with some not included. The table has tens of thousands of clones, 65% to 85% seen once; the top ten hold around 0.5%. Trimming stripped 2 bases from V and 5 bases from J, with 12 bases between. The CDR3 consists of 15 residues. Germline V gives CDR1 MNHEY, CDR2 SVGAGI. Single viable CD3+CD4+CD8-CD45RO+ cells were sorted as the memory CD4+ T cells. Donors' CMV status reflects serum IgG against pp150, pp28, p38, p52.

The sequencing sample was made of memory CD4+ T cells from blood. The gene calls are TRBV6-5 and TRBJ1-4; no clear D. The clonotype originates from an adult in good health and CMV-seronegative. The CDR3 spells CASSYMADRNEKLFF. CDR3 DNA sequence: TGTGCCAGCAGTTACATGGCAGATCGGAATGAAAAACTGTTTTTT.